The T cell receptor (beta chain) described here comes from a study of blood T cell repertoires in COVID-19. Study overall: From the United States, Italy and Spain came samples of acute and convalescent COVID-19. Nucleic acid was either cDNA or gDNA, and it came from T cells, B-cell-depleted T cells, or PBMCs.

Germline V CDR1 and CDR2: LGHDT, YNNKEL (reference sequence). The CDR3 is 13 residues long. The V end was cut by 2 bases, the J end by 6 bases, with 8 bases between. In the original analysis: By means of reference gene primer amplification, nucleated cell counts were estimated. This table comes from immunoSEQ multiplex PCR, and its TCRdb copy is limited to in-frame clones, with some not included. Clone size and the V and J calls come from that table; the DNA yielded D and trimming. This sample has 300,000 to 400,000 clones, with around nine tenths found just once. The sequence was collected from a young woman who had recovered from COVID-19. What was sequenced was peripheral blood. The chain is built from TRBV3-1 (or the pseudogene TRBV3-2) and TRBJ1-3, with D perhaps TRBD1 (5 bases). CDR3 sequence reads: CASSQWGENTIYF. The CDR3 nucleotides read TGTGCCAGCAGCCAATGGGGGGAAAACACCATATATTTT.